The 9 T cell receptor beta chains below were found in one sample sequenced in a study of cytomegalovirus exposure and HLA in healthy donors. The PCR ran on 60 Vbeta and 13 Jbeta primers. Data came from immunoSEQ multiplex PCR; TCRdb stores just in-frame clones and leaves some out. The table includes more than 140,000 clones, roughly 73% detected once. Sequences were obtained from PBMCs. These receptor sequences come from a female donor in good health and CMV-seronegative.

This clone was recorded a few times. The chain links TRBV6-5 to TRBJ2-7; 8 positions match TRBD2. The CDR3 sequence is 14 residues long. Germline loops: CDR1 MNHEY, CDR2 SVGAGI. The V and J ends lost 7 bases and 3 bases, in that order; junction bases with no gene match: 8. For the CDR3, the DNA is TGTGCCAGCACCCTGGGACTAGATCTCTACGAGCAGTACTTC. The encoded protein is CASTLGLDLYEQYF.

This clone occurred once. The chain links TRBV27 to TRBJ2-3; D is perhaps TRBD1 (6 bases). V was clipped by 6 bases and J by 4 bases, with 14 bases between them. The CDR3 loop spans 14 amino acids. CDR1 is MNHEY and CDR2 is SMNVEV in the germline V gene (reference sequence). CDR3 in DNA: TGTGCCAGCAGCAGAATACAGGGATCAGATACGCAGTATTTT. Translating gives CASSRIQGSDTQYF.

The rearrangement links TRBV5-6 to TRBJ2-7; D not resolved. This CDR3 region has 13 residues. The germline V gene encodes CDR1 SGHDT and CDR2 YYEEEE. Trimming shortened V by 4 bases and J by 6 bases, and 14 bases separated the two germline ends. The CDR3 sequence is CASSLEVGTEQYF. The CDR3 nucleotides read TGTGCCAGCAGCCTAGAGGTCGGCACCGAGCAGTACTTC. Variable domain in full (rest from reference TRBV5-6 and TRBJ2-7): DAGVTQSPTHLIKTRGQQVTLRCSPKSGHDTVSWYQQALGQGPQFIFQYYEEEERQRGNFPDRFSGHQFPNYSSELNVNALLLGDSALYLCASSLEVGTEQYFGPGTRLTVT.

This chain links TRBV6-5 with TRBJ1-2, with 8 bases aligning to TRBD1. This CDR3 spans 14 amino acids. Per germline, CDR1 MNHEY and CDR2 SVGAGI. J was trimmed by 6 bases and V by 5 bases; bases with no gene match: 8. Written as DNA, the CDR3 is TGTGCCAGCAGTAGAGGCAGGGGGCTTGATGGCTACACCTTC. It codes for CASSRGRGLDGYTF.

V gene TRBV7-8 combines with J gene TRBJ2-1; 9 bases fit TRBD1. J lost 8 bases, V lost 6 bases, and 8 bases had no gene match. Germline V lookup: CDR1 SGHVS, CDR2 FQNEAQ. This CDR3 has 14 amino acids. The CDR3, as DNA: TGTGCCAGCAGGCCAAGGGACAGGGTGGATGAGCAGTTCTTC. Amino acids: CASRPRDRVDEQFF.

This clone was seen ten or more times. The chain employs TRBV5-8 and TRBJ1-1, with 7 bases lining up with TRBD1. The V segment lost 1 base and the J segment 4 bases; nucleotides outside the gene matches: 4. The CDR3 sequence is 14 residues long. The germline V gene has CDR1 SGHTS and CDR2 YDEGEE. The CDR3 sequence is CASSLWQGGTEAFF. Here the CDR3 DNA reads TGTGCCAGCAGCTTGTGGCAGGGGGGCACTGAAGCTTTCTTT.

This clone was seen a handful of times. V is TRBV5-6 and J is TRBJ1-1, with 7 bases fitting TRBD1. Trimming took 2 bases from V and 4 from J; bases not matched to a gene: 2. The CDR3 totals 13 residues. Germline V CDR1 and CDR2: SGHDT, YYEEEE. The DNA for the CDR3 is TGTGCCAGCAGCTTCCCAGGGGGCACTGAAGCTTTCTTT. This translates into CASSFPGGTEAFF.

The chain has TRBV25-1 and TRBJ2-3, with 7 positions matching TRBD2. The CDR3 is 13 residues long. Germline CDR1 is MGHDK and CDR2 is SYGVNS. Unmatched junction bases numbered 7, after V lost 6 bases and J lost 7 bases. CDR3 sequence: CASRGRERYTQYF. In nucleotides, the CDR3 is TGTGCCAGCAGGGGGCGGGAGAGGTATACGCAGTATTTT. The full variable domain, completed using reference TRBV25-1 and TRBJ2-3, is EADIYQTPRYLVIGTGKKITLECSQTMGHDKMYWYQQDPGMELHLIHYSYGVNSTEKGDLSSESTVSRIRTEHFPLTLESARPSHTSQYLCASRGRERYTQYFGPGTRLTVL.

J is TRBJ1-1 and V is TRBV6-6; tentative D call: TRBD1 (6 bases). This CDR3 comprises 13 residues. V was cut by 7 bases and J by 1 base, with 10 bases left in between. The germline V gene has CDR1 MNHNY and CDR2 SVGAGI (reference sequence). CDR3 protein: CASNGGQNTEAFF. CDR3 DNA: TGTGCCAGCAACGGGGGGCAGAACACTGAAGCTTTCTTT.